This T cell receptor (beta chain) was profiled in a study of blood T cell repertoires in COVID-19. In germline, CDR1 is KGHSH, CDR2 LQKENI. The V end was cut by 1 base, the J end by 1 base, with 19 bases between. CDR3 size: 18 residues. The table came from immunoSEQ multiplex PCR; TCRdb's copy has only in-frame clones and leaves some out. The sample has 150,000 to 200,000 clones; under 90% are singletons. The specimen sequenced was peripheral blood. This receptor was taken from a man aged 60-69 years with acute or convalescent COVID-19. The rearrangement joins TRBV18 to TRBJ1-1, with D possibly being TRBD1 (6 bases). In DNA form, the CDR3 reads TGTGCCAGCTCACCACGAAGCAGGGGCCTACTTTCGAACACTGAAGCTTTCTTT. Protein product: CASSPRSRGLLSNTEAFF.